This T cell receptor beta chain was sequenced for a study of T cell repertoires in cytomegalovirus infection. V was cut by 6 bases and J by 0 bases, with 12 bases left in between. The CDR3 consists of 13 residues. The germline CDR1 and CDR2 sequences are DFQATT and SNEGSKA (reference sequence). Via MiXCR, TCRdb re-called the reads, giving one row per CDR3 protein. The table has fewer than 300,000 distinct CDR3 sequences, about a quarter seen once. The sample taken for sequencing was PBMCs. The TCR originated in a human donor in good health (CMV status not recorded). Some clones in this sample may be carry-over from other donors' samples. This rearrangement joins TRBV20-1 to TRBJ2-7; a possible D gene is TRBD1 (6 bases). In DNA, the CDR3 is TGCAGTGCGGCCCGGACAGCCTCCTACGAGCAGTACTTC. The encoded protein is CSAARTASYEQYF.